The entry below describes one T cell receptor (beta chain). It has no known antigen specificity. No base quality values were provided; no much bigger clone lies one nucleotide off. This sample was taken from a study of cytomegalovirus exposure and HLA in healthy donors (dated by TCRdb to about 2017). The study in broad terms: In an earlier analysis of approximately 500 of the donors, approximately 300 Gb of sequence data and roughly 100 million unique TCR beta sequences from 180 million or so T cells were reported. The study combined high-throughput TCR immunosequencing, statistical association of individual TCRs with disease status, and machine learning to predict cytomegalovirus infection status. Both class I and class II loci were covered by HLA typing, at four-digit resolution. All discovery cohort repertoires had been generated using a single sequencing platform. Rather than using new phenotypic data, the later analysis identified candidate immune exposures from TCR beta sequences and from how often those sequences occurred across donors. Along with the approximately 650-subject first cohort, a separate validation cohort of 120 different subjects was used. An early release that covered several hundred HLA-typed donors contained approximately 300 gigabases of sequencing data and 80 million or so unique TCR sequences. The study used immunosequencing to profile the T cell repertoires of 600 to 850 subjects and linked those repertoires to cytomegalovirus serostatus. Typing coverage varied by locus: roughly 629-630 donors for A, B, C, DRB1 and DQB1; approximately 520 for DQA1; over 600 for DPA1; around 450 for DPB1. The study aimed to test whether cataloging public T cell receptors could reveal signatures of past pathogen exposure. A later analysis re-examined previously published TCR beta repertoires from just over 650 donors and added high-resolution HLA genotyping to investigate patterns of TCR occurrence. Of the roughly 420 genotyped donors, approximately 81% were placed in the genetic ancestry cluster associated with self-reported Caucasian donors. Genome-wide SNP genotypes for about three fifths of the roughly 700 donors were used in a later genetic analysis, which treated that subset as a discovery cohort. Alongside the repertoire data, information on donor age, sex, ethnicity and CMV serostatus was compiled. Five DR-DQ haplotypes were handled as single units for association and clustering because linkage in the cohort was strong. Across 300 to 500 genotyped donors of the cohort, an average of approximately 220,000 unique TCR beta nucleotide sequences per donor were sequenced, and approximately 19% of those sequences were non-productive. In an earlier analysis of roughly 580 of the donors, high-throughput TCR beta sequencing was used to judge whether each TCR beta V gene segment behaved as functional or pseudogenic. The paper as a whole reports these results and caveats: In a later analysis, several top co-occurrence clusters were reported to appear linked to parvovirus B19, influenza, CMV and Epstein-Barr virus. In a later genetic analysis, fewer N-insertions in productive TCRs were reported among donors in an Asian-associated ancestry cluster than the 666-donor mean. In a later analysis, the rate of TCR association differed among HLA loci, with DRB1 alleles having the most associated TCRs and HLA-C alleles having the fewest. Some IMGT-functional V segments, including TRBV6-2 and TRBV6-3, could not be distinguished by the 87-base-pair reads and were therefore excluded. In a later analysis, about 17,000 TCR beta sequences were associated with specific HLA alleles at a false discovery rate of 0.05. In vitro tests confirmed that a few of the cytomegalovirus-associated TCR beta chains recognize cytomegalovirus antigens. A later analysis found that HLA-associated TCR beta chains were more clonally expanded and had lower generation probabilities than equally common non-associated chains. CMV serostatus was the only immune exposure information available for the cohort. In an earlier analysis of approximately 600 of the donors, most TCR beta V segments were observed in productive rearrangements about 87% or about 30% of the time, broadly matching IMGT annotations. A cluster of highly shared sequence variants was judged likely to represent a technical artifact of the sequencing pipeline. The authors suggested that the approach could potentially be generalized to other disease states and immunological phenotypes. Most TCR sequences were observed very rarely across donors, whereas some public TCRs were present in many individuals. A later analysis found that most CMV-associated TCR beta chains appeared HLA-restricted, with HLA associations seemingly driven largely by CMV exposure. Assigning TCR associations to individual alleles was difficult when HLA alleles, especially DR and DQ, strongly co-occurred. V-gene and J-gene trimming of TCR beta chains was associated with a missense DCLRE1C variant in a later genetic analysis, and the association was replicated in an independent cohort. Because some donors lacked HLA typing at each locus, the association tests relied only on the typed subset. A further reported finding was that TCR beta sequences accurately predicted the HLA-A and HLA-B alleles for most subjects in the first cohort. Roughly uniform sequencing depth across donors was assumed in presence/absence analyses, although this assumption may not hold. In the study, some 180 TCR beta chains were listed as associated with cytomegalovirus. Seventeen rarely observed V segments, including chromosome 9 orphons, were excluded from the earlier analysis of about 500 of the donors because counts were too low. Linkage disequilibrium might explain the correlated functional status among segregating V segments, but an unknown experimental factor could not be ruled out. The classifier was reported to diagnose cytomegalovirus status with high specificity and sensitivity in both the original and validation cohorts. In this cohort, only TCR beta chains were sequenced, and detectable features were limited by the absence of alpha or paired-chain data.

Looking up the germline V gene (reference sequence) yields CDR1 MNHEY and CDR2 SMNVEV. V was cut back by 3 bases and J by 2 bases, leaving a gap of 11 bases between them. Its CDR3 holds 15 amino acids, cysteine through phenylalanine. This entry keeps only the CDR3 DNA: 45 bases, framed from base 1. Library generation was performed with the immunoSEQ multiplex PCR assay. The multiplex PCR relied on a mix of 60 forward primers for TCR Vbeta segments and 13 reverse primers for TCR Jbeta segments. The CDR3 region of rearranged TCR beta genes was amplified from genomic DNA with a multiplex PCR assay. On the Illumina HiSeq System, the amplified TCR beta libraries were sequenced as 87-base-pair reads. Processing in the source paper ran as follows. In a later analysis, tens of millions of unique TCR beta chains were counted across the roughly 700 repertoires, and roughly 10 million of these chains were shared by at least two donors. Raw reads were error-corrected and collapsed into unique sequences by a nearest-neighbor algorithm in which closely related sequences were merged to remove PCR and sequencing errors. V, D and J gene segments were assigned by aligning CDR3 sequences to IMGT reference sequences. For a sequence to be retained, a match of at least six nucleotides was required to both a V gene segment and a J gene segment. A rearrangement counted as productive if the CDR3 had no stop codons and remained in frame with V and J, and every other rearrangement counted as non-productive. CDR3 was defined according to IMGT convention as the region running from the second conserved V-encoded cysteine to the conserved J-encoded phenylalanine. In an earlier analysis of more than 550 of the donors, sequences lacking an unambiguous match to a single V gene segment were excluded. In an earlier analysis of around 600 of the donors, V segments were called functional above 56.7% productive rearrangements and were called segregating when the between-donor standard deviation exceeded 5%. To diagnose cytomegalovirus status from the catalog of TCR beta chain sequences, a statistical classification framework was built. In a later analysis, V and J genes were assigned by comparing TCR nucleotide sequences against IMGT/GENE-DB human TR gene sequences. In a later analysis, CDR3 sequences and most-parsimonious VDJ recombination scenarios were assigned using the TCRdist pipeline. In a later analysis, every TCR beta chain was defined by the combination of its CDR3 amino acid sequence and its V-gene family, and reads without a unique V-gene family were dropped. In a later analysis, 450 to 600 highly shared, low-generation-probability nucleotide sequences were removed to address suspected cross-contamination and a sequencing artifact. In a later analysis, a clonal expansion index for each public chain was calculated from normalized within-repertoire ranks of inferred template counts. A later analysis computed generation probabilities with a VDJ recombination model fitted to out-of-frame rearrangements, and checked the results against IGoR. A later analysis scored TCR-TCR, TCR-HLA and TCR-CMV co-occurrence with hypergeometric tests, applying a repertoire-size bias correction to TCR pairs. A later analysis estimated false discovery rates by permuting HLA or CMV assignments 20 times. In a later analysis, co-occurring TCRs were grouped using DBSCAN, with TCRdist sequence similarity added in when clustering inside HLA-allele-positive subsets. Repertoires with fewer than 30,000 or more than 120,000 public chains, plus five repertoires with anomalous nucleotide sharing, were excluded from co-occurrence clustering. Sourced from immuneACCESS, this table was stored by TCRdb with only in-frame sequences that have V and J called. A share of the clones is absent; for the studies checked, an unresolved V gene accounts for under half, and the remainder has no known explanation. V and J calls and clone size are copied from that table; D and trimming were computed from the DNA. In all, the sample holds 93,000 or so clones, and about 77% of those were seen once. Jointly, the top ten make up around 10% of the sample.

The cohort comprised hundreds of healthy bone marrow donors. At the time of sampling, every cohort member was nominally healthy, though immune exposures that went unrecorded were likely present. The donor was CMV seropositive and belonged to the group of over 250 seropositive cohort members. Each donor provided a peripheral blood sample, and peripheral blood mononuclear cells were used for TCR beta sequencing. Genomic DNA extraction from the blood cell samples was performed with the Qiagen DNeasy Blood Extraction Kit. This TCR was recovered from a woman aged 18-29 years in good health and CMV-seropositive. This chain joins TRBV27 to TRBJ1-3; a tentative D call is TRBD1 (5 bases match). The sample consisted of PBMCs. The CDR3 region: CASSLAGNTGNTIYF. The nucleotides read TGTGCCAGCAGTTTGGCAGGGAATACTGGAAACACCATATATTTT.